A single sample is the source of the 24 T cell receptor beta chains below, sequenced in a study of T cell changes during pregnancy in multiple sclerosis. TCRdb's copy holds only in-frame clones and misses some; the assay was immunoSEQ multiplex PCR. The profile covers some 93,000 clones, with roughly 89% appearing a single time and around 1.7% taken by the ten largest. The source was peripheral blood, collected after pregnancy. These receptors all stem from a female donor in good health, enrolled as a control in a pregnancy study.

V and J are TRBV19 and TRBJ2-1, with a possible D match to TRBD1 (6 bases). With 7 bases removed from V and 0 bases from J, the gap between germline ends came to 19 bases. CDR1 and CDR2 (germline): LNHDA, SQIVND (reference sequence). The CDR3 is made up of 17 amino acids. CDR3 sequence: CASKGWQQGSSYNEQFF. The CDR3 nucleotides read TGTGCCAGTAAAGGTTGGCAACAGGGTAGCTCCTACAATGAGCAGTTCTTC. Combining the CDR3 with reference TRBV19 and TRBJ2-1 gives the whole variable domain DGGITQSPKYLFRKEGQNVTLSCEQNLNHDAMYWYRQDPGQGLRLIYYSQIVNDFQKGDIAEGYSVSREKKESFPLTVTSAQKNPTAFYLCASKGWQQGSSYNEQFFGPGTRLTVL.

The chain joins TRBV5-5 to TRBJ2-2; D not resolved. V gave up 0 bases and J gave up 4 bases, with 10 bases separating them. The germline V gene encodes CDR1 SGHKS and CDR2 YYEKEE (reference sequence). The CDR3 totals 15 residues. This chain's CDR3 is CASSLAGLSTGELFF. The CDR3 bases are TGTGCCAGCAGCTTGGCCGGGTTGAGCACCGGGGAGCTGTTTTTT.

This rearrangement joins TRBV30 to TRBJ1-5, with D possibly being TRBD1 (6 bases). The CDR3 loop spans 15 amino acids. Trimming pared 4 bases from V and 1 base from J, leaving 14 bases between. Germline CDR1 GTSNPN, CDR2 SVGIG (reference sequence). For the CDR3, the DNA is TGTGCCTGGACTAGTCAGGGGATAAGCAATCAGCCCCAGCATTTT. Its protein is CAWTSQGISNQPQHF.

The chain joins TRBV2 to TRBJ2-2, with D unresolved. CDR1 is SNHLY, CDR2 FYNNEI, per germline. The CDR3 length is 14 residues. V lost 3 bases to trimming and J lost 2 bases, with 7 bases between them. The CDR3 here is CASSEGFNTGELFF. As DNA, the CDR3 is TGTGCCAGCAGTGAGGGCTTTAACACCGGGGAGCTGTTTTTT. Based on the CDR3 plus reference TRBV2 and TRBJ2-2, the full variable domain is EPEVTQTPSHQVTQMGQEVILRCVPISNHLYFYWYRQILGQKVEFLVSFYNNEISEKSEIFDDQFSVERPDGSNFTLKIRSTKLEDSAMYFCASSEGFNTGELFFGEGSRLTVL.

This chain joins TRBV4-3 and TRBJ2-7, with 11 bases identical to TRBD2. Trimming at V came to 1 base and at J to 1 base, leaving 6 bases not matched to a gene. CDR1 is LGHNA and CDR2 is YSLEER in the germline V gene. CDR3 length equals 17 residues. The CDR3 coding sequence is TGCGCCAGCAGCCAAGGAAGACTAGCGGGGAGATCCTACGAGCAGTACTTC. It translates to CASSQGRLAGRSYEQYF.

This clone came up once. The chain has TRBV7-9 and TRBJ2-7, with D possibly being TRBD1 (6 bases). CDR3 length equals 14 residues. Germline CDR1 reads SEHNR; CDR2 reads FQNEAQ (reference sequence). V lost 4 bases, J lost 7 bases, and 17 bases lay in between. This chain's CDR3 is CASSSRDTPQEQYF. The DNA of the CDR3 is TGTGCCAGCAGCTCCCGGGACACGCCTCAAGAGCAGTACTTC.

The chain has TRBV29-1 and TRBJ1-2, with D possibly matching TRBD1 (5 bases). Germline V gene lookup returns CDR1 SQVTM and CDR2 ANQGSEA. The V end lost 8 bases, the J end lost 4 bases, and 17 bases lay between the germline ends. The CDR3 sequence is 13 residues long. DNA of the CDR3: TGCAGCCTCGGGGGAGGCAGCTCCTATGGCTACACCTTC. Protein sequence: CSLGGGSSYGYTF.

The chain couples TRBV27 to TRBJ2-3, with D perhaps TRBD2 (6 bases). The CDR3 covers 17 residues. Trimming cost V 2 bases and J 2 bases, with 17 bases left between them. Per germline, CDR1 MNHEY and CDR2 SMNVEV (reference sequence). CDR3 bases: TGTGCCAGCAGTTTAATTTGGGGGGTCATTAACACAGATACGCAGTATTTT. Its protein product is CASSLIWGVINTDTQYF.

DNA for the CDR3: TGTGCCAGCAGCCTTACCGGGACACCCCTTGAAGCTTTCTTT. Translation: CASSLTGTPLEAFF. This sequence joins TRBV6-1 and TRBJ1-1; tentatively, D is TRBD1 (6 bases). The germline V and J ends were trimmed by 6 bases and 7 bases, with 18 bases remaining between them. The CDR3 is 14 residues long. Germline V gene lookup returns CDR1 MNHNS and CDR2 SASEGT.

This rearrangement joins TRBV19 to TRBJ2-7, with 10 bases matching TRBD2. Trimming cost V 5 bases and J 7 bases; bases outside gene matches: 11. The CDR3 length is 15 residues. Per the germline V gene, CDR1 is LNHDA and CDR2 is SQIVND (reference sequence). The CDR3 loop reads CASSLGLAGVKEQYF. In DNA form, the CDR3 reads TGTGCCAGTAGTCTCGGGCTAGCGGGGGTTAAAGAGCAGTACTTC. The variable domain in full, completed from reference TRBV19 and TRBJ2-7, reads DGGITQSPKYLFRKEGQNVTLSCEQNLNHDAMYWYRQDPGQGLRLIYYSQIVNDFQKGDIAEGYSVSREKKESFPLTVTSAQKNPTAFYLCASSLGLAGVKEQYFGPGTRLTVT.

V and J are TRBV19 and TRBJ1-1, with D uncertain. CDR3 length: 17 amino acids. Per germline, CDR1 LNHDA and CDR2 SQIVND (reference sequence). V gave up 1 base and J gave up 0 bases, with 15 bases separating them. This chain's CDR3 is CASSIVRRSSMNTEAFF. The DNA for the CDR3 is TGTGCCAGTAGTATAGTTCGGAGAAGTAGCATGAACACTGAAGCTTTCTTT. The whole variable domain, filled in from reference TRBV19 and TRBJ1-1, reads DGGITQSPKYLFRKEGQNVTLSCEQNLNHDAMYWYRQDPGQGLRLIYYSQIVNDFQKGDIAEGYSVSREKKESFPLTVTSAQKNPTAFYLCASSIVRRSSMNTEAFFGQGTRLTVV.

V is TRBV7-9 and J is TRBJ2-2; D possibly corresponds to TRBD1 (5 bases). CDR3 size: 15 residues. V was pared by 5 bases and J by 1 base, with 11 bases between. Germline CDR1 reads SEHNR; CDR2 reads FQNEAQ (reference sequence). The CDR3 region has the DNA TGTGCCAGCAGCCCACAGACAGAGAACACCGGGGAGCTGTTTTTT. This translates into CASSPQTENTGELFF.

The chain carries TRBV5-4 and TRBJ1-2, with TRBD1 identical over 9 bases. V was clipped by 3 bases and J by 6 bases; unmatched bases: 9. CDR1 is SGHNT and CDR2 is YYREEE in the germline V gene (reference sequence). The CDR3 has 15 residues. The CDR3 region has the DNA TGTGCCAGCAGCTACCGGGACAGGGTCCTGGATGGCTACACCTTC. Translated: CASSYRDRVLDGYTF. The full variable domain, rest sourced from reference TRBV5-4 and TRBJ1-2, is ETGVTQSPTHLIKTRGQQVTLRCSSQSGHNTVSWYQQALGQGPQFIFQYYREEENGRGNFPPRFSGLQFPNYSSELNVNALELDDSALYLCASSYRDRVLDGYTFGSGTRLTVV.

V is TRBV14 and J is TRBJ2-5; TRBD1 matches at 8 bases. V shed 3 bases, J shed 2 bases, and the junction held 8 bases outside the gene matches. The CDR3 totals 16 residues. Per germline, CDR1 SGHDN and CDR2 FVKESK. The CDR3 loop is CASSQGRGLVQETQYF. CDR3 in DNA: TGTGCCAGCAGCCAGGGCAGGGGGCTCGTTCAAGAGACCCAGTACTTC.

This clone occurred once. The chain couples TRBV11-2 to TRBJ1-6, with 8 bases fitting TRBD1. The CDR3 covers 18 residues. V lost 4 bases and J lost 5; bases outside the gene matches: 13. Looked up from germline, CDR1 is SGHAT and CDR2 is FQNNGV. The CDR3 reads CASSSRTGFGLDNSPLHF. The CDR3 coding sequence is TGTGCCAGCAGCTCAAGGACAGGGTTTGGCTTAGATAATTCACCCCTCCACTTT. Looking up the rest from reference TRBV11-2 and TRBJ1-6 gives the full variable domain: EAGVAQSPRYKIIEKRQSVAFWCNPISGHATLYWYQQILGQGPKLLIQFQNNGVVDDSQLPKDRFSAERLKGVDSTLKIQPAKLEDSAVYLCASSSRTGFGLDNSPLHFGNGTRLTVT.

The gene calls are TRBV9 and TRBJ2-5; TRBD2 matches at 11 bases. CDR3 size: 17 residues. Germline V gives CDR1 SGDLS, CDR2 YYNGEE. The trim removed 3 bases at V and 3 bases at J, leaving 10 bases unmatched. DNA of the CDR3: TGTGCCAGCAGCGCCCGACTAGCGGGGCTTGGGAAAGAGACCCAGTACTTC. Protein: CASSARLAGLGKETQYF.

The V call is TRBV18, the J call TRBJ1-1; the D gene is possibly TRBD1 (6 bases). V was clipped by 3 bases and J by 1 base, with 9 bases between them. From germline, CDR1 is KGHSH and CDR2 LQKENI. This CDR3 comprises 14 residues. The CDR3 is CASSPGGANTEAFF. The CDR3 region has the DNA TGTGCCAGCTCACCCGGGGGGGCGAACACTGAAGCTTTCTTT.

This chain connects TRBV11-2 to TRBJ2-3; D may be TRBD2 (6 bases). Trimming pared 0 bases from V and 3 bases from J, leaving 10 bases between. Germline V gene data show CDR1 as SGHAT and CDR2 as FQNNGV. There are 15 residues in the CDR3. CDR3 nucleotide sequence: TGTGCCAGCAGCTTAGACGGGGGTGTAACAGATACGCAGTATTTT. Translating gives CASSLDGGVTDTQYF.

V gene TRBV18 combines with J gene TRBJ1-3; D is possibly TRBD1 (6 bases). This CDR3 is 15 amino acids long. From germline, CDR1 is KGHSH and CDR2 LQKENI. Trimming cost V 0 bases and J 2 bases, with 8 bases left between them. The CDR3 loop reads CASSPPGAPGNTIYF. DNA of the CDR3: TGTGCCAGCTCACCACCGGGGGCCCCTGGAAACACCATATATTTT.

With respect to this clone: A junction end diverges from the germline sequence, so it may reflect a read error. J is TRBJ1-5 and V is TRBV28, with D possibly TRBD1 on 5 matching bases. Per the germline V gene, CDR1 is MDHEN and CDR2 is SYDVKM. This CDR3 spans 13 amino acids. The CDR3 loop is CASSLIAADGHYF. In nucleotides, the CDR3 is TGTGCCAGCAGTTTAATAGCGGCAGACGGACATTATTTT.

V is TRBV4-3 and J is TRBJ2-2; 7 positions agree with TRBD1. V shed 1 base and J 10 bases; nucleotides not matched to a gene: 18. This CDR3 has 18 residues. Germline loops: CDR1 LGHNA, CDR2 YSLEER. CDR3 region: CASSQAHSPAGTAMELFF. The CDR3 bases are TGCGCCAGCAGCCAAGCCCATTCACCTGCCGGGACAGCAATGGAGCTGTTTTTT.

This clone came up once. The rearrangement links TRBV6-5 to TRBJ1-3; no firm D call. CDR3 size: 14 residues. V was cut by 5 bases and J by 0 bases, with 8 bases left in between. Per the germline V gene, CDR1 is MNHEY and CDR2 is SVGAGI. CDR3 amino acids: CASSRRDSGNTIYF. Written as DNA, the CDR3 is TGTGCCAGCAGTCGCCGGGACTCTGGAAACACCATATATTTT.

The rearrangement joins TRBV5-5 to TRBJ1-6, with 10 bases lining up with TRBD1. Trimming removed 4 bases from V and 10 bases from J; junction bases left unmatched: 2. Germline V gives CDR1 SGHKS, CDR2 YYEKEE (reference sequence). The CDR3 is made up of 13 amino acids. CDR3 DNA sequence: TGTGCCAGCAGCCCGACAGGGGGCTCACCCCTCCACTTT. Translated: CASSPTGGSPLHF.

This chain links TRBV4-3 with TRBJ2-2; D may be TRBD1 (6 bases). CDR3 length: 17 residues. With 3 bases removed from V and 7 bases from J, the gap between germline ends came to 21 bases. Germline CDR1 and CDR2: LGHNA and YSLEER. In nucleotides, the CDR3 is TGCGCCAGCAGCCACCTCCAGCCCGACAGGTCGGGCGGGGAGCTGTTTTTT. Protein sequence: CASSHLQPDRSGGELFF.